These 22 T cell receptor beta chains were sequenced from one sample in a study of T-cell reconstitution after alpha-beta-depleted transplantation in children. The authors prepared the TCRbeta library with unique molecular identifiers. A single record per CDR3 protein comes from TCRdb applying MiXCR to the PCR reads. The sample records some 440,000 distinct CDR3 sequences, about 16% being singletons. The specimen was PBMCs, mostly from graft donor cells, collected 360 days after TCRalphabeta/CD19-depleted stem cell transplant. All receptors derive from a boy under two years old who had a stem cell transplant for Wiskott-Aldrich syndrome, so the T cells may come from the graft donor.

This clonotype was detected only a few times. The rearrangement links TRBV28 to TRBJ2-3; no definite D call. Germline-derived CDR1 and CDR2 are MDHEN and SYDVKM. This CDR3 region has 14 residues. The V gene lost 6 bases and the J gene lost 6 bases, with 16 bases spanning the gap. For the CDR3, the DNA is TGTGCCAGCAGCCCCGGTCCCCTGGCGGATACGCAGTATTTT. Its protein is CASSPGPLADTQYF.

This clonotype was observed a few times. This rearrangement joins TRBV6-1 to TRBJ2-2; D unresolved. The CDR3 covers 17 residues. V was trimmed by 5 bases and J by 0 bases, leaving 16 bases between them. Per germline, CDR1 MNHNS and CDR2 SASEGT. The CDR3 coding sequence is TGTGCCAGCAGTCATGATTGGGGATACGCGAACACCGGGGAGCTGTTTTTT. Translation gives CASSHDWGYANTGELFF.

This clonotype was observed a handful of times. The V gene is TRBV7-9, the J gene TRBJ1-4; TRBD1 matches at 7 bases. The J segment lost 4 bases and the V segment lost 4 bases, leaving 12 bases of the junction unmatched. Germline assignment: CDR1 SEHNR and CDR2 FQNEAQ (reference sequence). CDR3 length: 17 amino acids. Here the CDR3 DNA reads TGTGCCAGCAGCTCACGTCGACAGGGAGGCCTTAATGAAAAACTGTTTTTT. It is translated as CASSSRRQGGLNEKLFF. Full variable domain (outside the CDR3, taken from reference TRBV7-9 and TRBJ1-4): DTGVSQNPRHKITKRGQNVTFRCDPISEHNRLYWYRQTLGQGPEFLTYFQNEAQLEKSRLLSDRFSAERPKGSFSTLEIQRTEQGDSAMYLCASSSRRQGGLNEKLFFGSGTQLSVL.

This chain uses TRBV10-3 with TRBJ1-2; the D gene is possibly TRBD1 (5 bases). The V gene's germline CDR1 is ENHRY and CDR2 SYGVKD. The CDR3 contains 12 residues. The V end was cut by 10 bases, the J end by 7 bases, with 16 bases between. The CDR3 region is CATTRRGGGYTF. CDR3 DNA: TGTGCCACGACGAGGAGGGGCGGTGGCTACACCTTC.

V usage is TRBV11-3 and J usage is TRBJ2-7, with 10 bases aligning to TRBD1. The CDR3 sequence is 15 residues long. The J segment lost 3 bases and the V segment lost 5 bases, leaving 7 bases of the junction unmatched. CDR1 SGHNT and CDR2 YENEEA come from the germline V gene. The CDR3 sequence: CASSPRQGAVYEQYF. In nucleotides, the CDR3 is TGTGCCAGCAGCCCTCGACAGGGGGCCGTCTACGAGCAGTACTTC.

This clonotype was observed a handful of times. The chain is built from TRBV11-2 and TRBJ2-4; 7 nucleotides agree with TRBD1. The CDR3 spans 14 residues. CDR1 SGHAT and CDR2 FQNNGV come from the germline V gene. The J segment lost 6 bases and the V segment lost 7 bases, leaving 9 bases of the junction unmatched. The DNA for the CDR3 is TGTGCCAGCACCGATAGGGCAGGGGGAAACATTCAGTACTTC. Protein: CASTDRAGGNIQYF.

This clonotype turned up a few times. The chain uses TRBV6-5 and TRBJ2-3; D gene ambiguous. Trimming cost V 3 bases and J 1 base, with 11 bases left between them. Germline CDR1 and CDR2: MNHEY and SVGAGI. The CDR3 has 15 residues. CDR3: CASSYQPAGTDTQYF. In DNA form, the CDR3 reads TGTGCCAGCAGTTATCAGCCCGCTGGCACAGATACGCAGTATTTT.

This rearrangement joins TRBV7-9 to TRBJ2-3; 10 positions agree with TRBD2. The CDR3 loop spans 17 amino acids. Unmatched junction bases numbered 9, after V lost 0 bases and J lost 6 bases. CDR1 SEHNR and CDR2 FQNEAQ come from the germline V gene (reference sequence). The CDR3 DNA reads TGTGCCAGCAGCTTAGCCAGGCTAGCGGGAGCCTCTGATACGCAGTATTTT. This sequence encodes CASSLARLAGASDTQYF.

V is TRBV24-1 and J is TRBJ2-5; 8 bases line up with TRBD1. The CDR3 loop spans 13 amino acids. Trimming cost V 7 bases and J 5 bases; bases outside gene matches: 5. The germline CDR1 and CDR2 sequences are KGHDR and SFDVKD. CDR3 nucleotides: TGTGCCACCAGGGACAGGGCGAGGGAGACCCAGTACTTC. Residues: CATRDRARETQYF.

This clonotype was counted a few times. The J gene is TRBJ1-2, the V gene TRBV19, with D possibly being TRBD1 (5 bases). In germline, CDR1 is LNHDA, CDR2 SQIVND (reference sequence). V dropped 8 bases and J dropped 8 bases, with 12 bases sitting between them. This CDR3 spans 11 amino acids. The CDR3 protein is CASSFWGGYTF. In DNA form, the CDR3 reads TGTGCCAGTTCATTCTGGGGGGGCTACACCTTC.

In DNA form, the CDR3 reads TGTGCCAGCAGCGGGAACAGGGTACGGTCTGAAGCTTTCTTT. Its protein is CASSGNRVRSEAFF. The rearrangement joins TRBV7-2 to TRBJ1-1; the D gene is possibly TRBD1 (6 bases). Trimming left V 5 bases short and J 6 bases short, with 16 bases between. CDR1 SGHTA and CDR2 FQGNSA come from the germline V gene. The CDR3 covers 14 residues.

This clonotype was seen only a few times. CDR3 sequence: CASSTTGRIYGYTF. DNA of the CDR3: TGTGCCAGCAGCACAACAGGGCGGATCTATGGCTACACCTTC. V is TRBV7-2 and J is TRBJ1-2; D might be TRBD1 (6 bases). The CDR3 is 14 amino acids. The germline V gene encodes CDR1 SGHTA and CDR2 FQGNSA. The V and J ends lost 5 bases and 4 bases respectively, with 14 bases between them. The whole variable domain, remainder taken from reference TRBV7-2 and TRBJ1-2, is GAGVSQSPSNKVTEKGKDVELRCDPISGHTALYWYRQSLGQGLEFLIYFQGNSAPDKSGLPSDRFSAERTGGSVSTLTIQRTQQEDSAVYLCASSTTGRIYGYTFGSGTRLTVV.

This clonotype was detected ten times or more. The V call is TRBV4-3, the J call TRBJ2-2, with TRBD2 matching 10 bases. CDR3 size: 20 residues. V shed 4 bases and J 3 bases; nucleotides not matched to a gene: 17. CDR1 is LGHNA, CDR2 YSLEER, per germline. The CDR3 DNA sequence: TGCGCCAGCAGCCCCACCTACGAGCGGGAGGGCCCGCGGGACACCGGGGAGCTGTTTTTT. Translation: CASSPTYEREGPRDTGELFF.

This clonotype has more than one count but fewer than ten. The chain links TRBV10-3 to TRBJ2-1; TRBD2 matches at 15 bases. The CDR3 is 17 residues long. Losses at the gene ends were 7 bases for V and 7 bases for J; bases not matched to a gene: 11. Germline assignment: CDR1 ENHRY and CDR2 SYGVKD. CDR3 in amino acids: CAINTGLAGGPGNEQFF. The CDR3 coding sequence is TGTGCCATCAACACCGGACTAGCGGGAGGGCCGGGGAATGAGCAGTTCTTC.

The rearrangement links TRBV5-1 to TRBJ2-5, with 7 bases fitting TRBD1. Looked up from germline, CDR1 is SGHRS and CDR2 is YFSETQ. The V segment lost 0 bases and the J segment 5 bases; nucleotides outside the gene matches: 7. This CDR3 is 15 amino acids long. The CDR3 sequence: CASSLDPTGLETQYF. CDR3 nucleotide sequence: TGCGCCAGCAGCTTGGACCCGACAGGGCTGGAGACCCAGTACTTC.

This clonotype showed up just a few times. The chain carries TRBV12-3 or TRBV12-4 and TRBJ2-3; TRBD2 matches at 8 bases. After removal of 5 bases from V and 2 bases from J, the junction contained 6 bases not matched to a gene. There are 15 residues in the CDR3. The CDR3 DNA follows: TGTGCCAGCAGTCGGACTAGCCCCACCACAGATACGCAGTATTTT. Translating gives CASSRTSPTTDTQYF.

This chain joins TRBV25-1 and TRBJ2-7; no clear D gene. The germline CDR1 and CDR2 sequences are MGHDK and SYGVNS. The CDR3 runs to 12 residues. Trimming took off 8 bases at V and 5 bases at J, with 13 bases between the two ends. The CDR3, as DNA: TGTGCCAGCTCCCCCAGGTTTGACGAGCAGTACTTC. Encoded protein: CASSPRFDEQYF.

The rearrangement links TRBV7-9 to TRBJ1-4; tentatively, D is TRBD1 (6 bases). V gave up 4 bases and J gave up 4 bases, with 16 bases separating them. The CDR3 is 16 residues long. In germline, CDR1 is SEHNR, CDR2 FQNEAQ (reference sequence). The chain's CDR3 is CASSSRRGPHNEKLFF. The CDR3 DNA reads TGTGCCAGCAGCTCCCGCCGGGGGCCCCATAATGAAAAACTGTTTTTT.

This sequence joins TRBV5-1 and TRBJ2-1; 11 nucleotides align to TRBD2. Germline trimming cut 3 bases from V and 4 bases from J; bases unmatched to any gene: 3. The CDR3 is 15 residues long. Germline V CDR1 and CDR2: SGHRS, YFSETQ. CDR3 sequence (DNA): TGCGCCAGCAGCTCGACTAGCGGGGTTTACAATGAGCAGTTCTTC. Its translation: CASSSTSGVYNEQFF.

This clonotype was observed many times. This chain uses TRBV7-8 with TRBJ2-7, with D unclear. The CDR3 spans 14 residues. From germline, CDR1 is SGHVS and CDR2 FQNEAQ. Trimming took 5 bases from V and 4 from J, leaving 15 bases between them. CDR3 sequence reads: CASSPGEWGYEQYF. For the CDR3, the DNA is TGTGCCAGCAGCCCCGGCGAGTGGGGTTACGAGCAGTACTTC.

The genes are TRBV28 and TRBJ2-7, with 7 bases that match TRBD1. The germline V gene encodes CDR1 MDHEN and CDR2 SYDVKM. V shed 2 bases and J 3 bases; nucleotides not matched to a gene: 7. The CDR3 is 15 residues long. CDR3: CASSLRPTGNYEQYF. For the CDR3, the DNA is TGTGCCAGCAGTTTAAGACCGACAGGGAACTACGAGCAGTACTTC. Complete variable domain (other parts from reference TRBV28 and TRBJ2-7): DVKVTQSSRYLVKRTGEKVFLECVQDMDHENMFWYRQDPGLGLRLIYFSYDVKMKEKGDIPEGYSVSREKKERFSLILESASTNQTSMYLCASSLRPTGNYEQYFGPGTRLTVT.

A few counts support this clonotype. The rearrangement links TRBV20-1 to TRBJ1-5, with unresolved D. From germline, CDR1 is DFQATT and CDR2 SNEGSKA (reference sequence). V lost 6 bases and J lost 5, with 17 bases in between. This CDR3 comprises 14 residues. For the CDR3, the DNA is TGCAGTGCGACCAGAACACTTTCCCATCAGCCCCAGCATTTT. Its protein product is CSATRTLSHQPQHF.